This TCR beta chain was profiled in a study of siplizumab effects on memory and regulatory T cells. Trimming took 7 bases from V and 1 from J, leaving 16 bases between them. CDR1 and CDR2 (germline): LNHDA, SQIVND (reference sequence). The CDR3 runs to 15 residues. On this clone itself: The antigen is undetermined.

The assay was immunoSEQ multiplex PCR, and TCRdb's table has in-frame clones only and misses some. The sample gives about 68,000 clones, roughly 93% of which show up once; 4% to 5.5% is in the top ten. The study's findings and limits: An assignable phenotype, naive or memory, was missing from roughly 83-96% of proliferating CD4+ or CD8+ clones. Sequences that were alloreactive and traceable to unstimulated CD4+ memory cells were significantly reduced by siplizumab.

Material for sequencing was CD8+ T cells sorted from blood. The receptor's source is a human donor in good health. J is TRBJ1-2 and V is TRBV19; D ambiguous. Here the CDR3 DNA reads TGTGCCAGTACCAAGGACCAGCCGATTAACTATGGCTACACCTTC. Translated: CASTKDQPINYGYTF.